These T cell receptor beta chains were read from a single sample in a study of STAT3 mutations in large granular lymphocyte leukemia. This table comes from immunoSEQ multiplex PCR, and its TCRdb copy is limited to in-frame clones, with some not included. The table has over 3,000 clones, around 42% seen once. Sequenced input: peripheral blood mononuclear cells. The source is a man aged 55 to 70 with T-cell large granular lymphocyte leukemia. Some clones in this sample may be carry-over from other donors' samples. The CDR3 runs from the conserved cysteine through the conserved F or W. Fields, in order: V gene, clone size, J gene, D gene, CDR3 DNA, CDR3 protein. A D gene is named only where the DNA matches it firmly. Expanded clones get a size class; other rows say once, few or many, or leave the size out.

TRBV18	few	TRBJ2-4	.	TGTGCCAGCTCACCACCGGTCGAGAGGGACATTCAGTACTTC	CASSPPVERDIQYF
TRBV18	.	TRBJ2-5	.	TGTGCCAGCTCAGCCCGCAGGGAAGAGACCCAGTACTTC	CASSARREETQYF
TRBV7-9	medium-sized	TRBJ1-1	.	TGTGCCAGCGGTAGGAGTGGCACTGAAGCTTTCTTT	CASGRSGTEAFF
TRBV5-1	.	TRBJ1-4	.	TGCGCCAGCAGCATTGCCGGGACACGGATTGAAAAACTGTTTTTT	CASSIAGTRIEKLFF
TRBV30	few	TRBJ1-2	.	TGTGCCTGGGCACAGGGACTCTATGGCTACACCTTC	CAWAQGLYGYTF
TRBV5-1	.	TRBJ2-5	TRBD1	TGCGCCAGCAGCACCTCCGGGACAGGGTCCATCGGGACCCAGTACTTC	CASSTSGTGSIGTQYF
TRBV5-1	.	TRBJ2-5	.	TGCGCCAGCAGCCTGGACGGGCGAGGCGTAGAGACCCAGTACTTC	CASSLDGRGVETQYF
TRBV5-6	few	TRBJ2-5	.	TGTGCCAGCAGCTTGTTGCTCACAGGCGAGACCCAGTACTTC	CASSLLLTGETQYF
TRBV30	.	TRBJ1-6	.	TGTGCCTGGAGGGGGCGAAGCCGCTATAATTCACCCCTCCACTTT	CAWRGRSRYNSPLHF
TRBV30	.	TRBJ1-5	TRBD1	TGTGCCTGGAGCCGGGACAGTGCTCTCCTCGGCAATCAGCCCCAGCATTTT	CAWSRDSALLGNQPQHF
TRBV6-1	few	TRBJ1-2	TRBD1	TGTGCCAGCAGTGACCCGGGACAGCCGAACTATGGCTACACCTTC	CASSDPGQPNYGYTF
TRBV5-4	.	TRBJ2-3	.	TGTGCCAGCAGCTTGACAGATACGCAGTATTTT	CASSLTDTQYF
TRBV18	.	TRBJ2-2	.	TGTGCCAGCTCAGTTTCTAGTGATTCCGCCGGGGAGCTGTTTTTT	CASSVSSDSAGELFF
TRBV5-1	.	TRBJ1-1	.	TGCGCCAGCAGCTTGAAGTTGAACACTGAAGCTTTCTTT	CASSLKLNTEAFF
TRBV5-1	.	TRBJ2-3	.	TGCGCCAGCAGCTTCAAAGGGACCACAGATACGCAGTATTTT	CASSFKGTTDTQYF
TRBV6-5	medium-sized	TRBJ1-6	.	TGTGCCAGCAGTTACCTCAGGTCGCGGTATTCACCCCTCCACTTT	CASSYLRSRYSPLHF
TRBV25-1	.	TRBJ2-1	TRBD1	TGTGCCAGCGGGGCACCGGGACAGGGGTCCAATGAGCAGTTCTTC	CASGAPGQGSNEQFF
TRBV13	few	TRBJ2-7	.	TGTGCCAGCAGCGTACAGGGTCGCGAGCAGTACTTC	CASSVQGREQYF
TRBV5-1	few	TRBJ2-5	.	TGCGCCAGCAACACGATGGTGGGCCAAGAGACCCAGTACTTC	CASNTMVGQETQYF
TRBV5-6	.	TRBJ1-2	.	TGTGCCAGCAGCTTGGGCAGGGGCTCCTATGGCTACACCTTC	CASSLGRGSYGYTF
TRBV7-9	.	TRBJ1-2	.	TGTGCCAGCAGCTCCGGACCGGAATACTTGCGGTACTATGGCTACACCTTC	CASSSGPEYLRYYGYTF
TRBV18	.	TRBJ2-1	.	TGTGCCAGCTCACCATCGGGCAGGGATAACTACAATGAGCAGTTCTTC	CASSPSGRDNYNEQFF
TRBV5-4	.	TRBJ2-3	TRBD1	TGTGCCTGTAAGGGGGCATTCGCCATTGATACGCAGTATTTT	CACKGAFAIDTQYF
TRBV7-8	few	TRBJ2-5	.	TGTGCCAGCAGCGCAACTCCGGGCCAAGAGACCCAGTACTTC	CASSATPGQETQYF
TRBV7-9	.	TRBJ2-7	TRBD1	TGTGCCAGCAGCACGTGGGACAGAGTATACGAGCAGTACTTC	CASSTWDRVYEQYF
TRBV5-1	.	TRBJ2-7	.	TGCGCCAGCAGCTTAAGGACGGTGGTGGACGAGCAGTACTTC	CASSLRTVVDEQYF
TRBV30	.	TRBJ1-1	.	TGTGCCTGTACCAAAATGAACACTGAAGCTTTCTTT	CACTKMNTEAFF
TRBV30	.	TRBJ1-1	.	TGTGCCTGGGCGGACAGTACGAACACTGAAGCTTTCTTT	CAWADSTNTEAFF
TRBV7-9	.	TRBJ1-5	.	TGTGCCAGCAGCGAATCAGGGGATCAGCCCCAGCATTTT	CASSESGDQPQHF
TRBV30	.	TRBJ2-7	TRBD2	TGTGCCTGGAGTGTCGGGGGGTTCTACGAGCAGTACTTC	CAWSVGGFYEQYF
TRBV5-1	.	TRBJ2-3	TRBD1	TGCGCCAGCAGCCGGACAGGGGGCGGCGCAGATACGCAGTATTTT	CASSRTGGGADTQYF
TRBV29-1	.	TRBJ1-1	.	TGCAGCGTTCGGTTCGAACAGGCCACTGAAGCTTTCTTT	CSVRFEQATEAFF
TRBV6-5	.	TRBJ2-3	.	TGTGCCAGCAGTTCCACAGGGATCTACACAGATACGCAGTATTTT	CASSSTGIYTDTQYF
TRBV7-9	few	TRBJ1-5	.	TGTGCCAGCAGCTTAGGACAGAACAATCAGCCCCAGCATTTT	CASSLGQNNQPQHF
TRBV7-9	.	TRBJ2-3	TRBD2	TGTGCCAGCAGCGAGACTAGCGGGAGAACAGATACGCAGTATTTT	CASSETSGRTDTQYF
TRBV6-6	few	TRBJ2-3	.	TGTGCCAGCAGTTACGCAGCTGTGGGTACGCAGTATTTT	CASSYAAVGTQYF
TRBV7-9	.	TRBJ2-1	.	TGTGCCAGCAACTCACGACGCGACAATGAGCAGTTCTTC	CASNSRRDNEQFF
TRBV5-1	.	TRBJ1-3	.	TGCGCCAGCAGCTTGGTTGGGGGAACCTCTGGAAACACCATATATTTT	CASSLVGGTSGNTIYF
TRBV6-5	.	TRBJ1-1	.	TGTGCCAGCAGCCGACACACTGAAGCTTTCTTT	CASSRHTEAFF
TRBV7-2	.	TRBJ1-5	.	TGTGCCAGCAGCTCCCGCGCTGCGCAGCCCCAGCATTTT	CASSSRAAQPQHF
TRBV5-6	few	TRBJ1-1	.	TGTGCCAGCAGCGGGTCGGCAGGGAATAGTGCTTTCTTT	CASSGSAGNSAFF
TRBV27	.	TRBJ2-2	.	TGTGCCAGCAACAAACGCGGGACAGCGAACACCGGGGAGCTGTTTTTT	CASNKRGTANTGELFF
TRBV7-6	few	TRBJ1-2	.	TGTGCCAGCAGCTTAGAGGACAGTCCTAACTATGGCTACACCTTC	CASSLEDSPNYGYTF
TRBV19	few	TRBJ1-2	.	TGTGCCAGTAGTATAGGGGACGGGCCCAATGGCTACACCTTC	CASSIGDGPNGYTF
TRBV12-5	.	TRBJ1-2	.	TGTGCTAGTGGTGGGGACTTCTATGGCTACACCTTC	CASGGDFYGYTF